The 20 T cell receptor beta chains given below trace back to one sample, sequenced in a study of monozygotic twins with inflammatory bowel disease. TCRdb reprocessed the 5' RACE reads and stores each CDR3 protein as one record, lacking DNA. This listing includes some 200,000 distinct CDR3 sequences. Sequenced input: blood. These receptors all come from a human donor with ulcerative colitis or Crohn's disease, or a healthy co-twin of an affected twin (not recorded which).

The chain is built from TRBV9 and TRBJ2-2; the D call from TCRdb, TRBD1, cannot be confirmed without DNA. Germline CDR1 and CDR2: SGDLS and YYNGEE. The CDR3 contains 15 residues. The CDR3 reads CASSVSPLLTGELFF.

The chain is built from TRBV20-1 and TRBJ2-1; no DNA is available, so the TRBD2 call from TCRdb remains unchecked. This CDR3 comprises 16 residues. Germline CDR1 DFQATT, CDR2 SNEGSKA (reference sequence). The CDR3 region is CSARDPAGGPYNEQFF.

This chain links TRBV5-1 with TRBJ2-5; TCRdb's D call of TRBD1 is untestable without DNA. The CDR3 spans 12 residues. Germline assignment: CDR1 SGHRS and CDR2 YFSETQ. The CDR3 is CASNPGGETQYF.

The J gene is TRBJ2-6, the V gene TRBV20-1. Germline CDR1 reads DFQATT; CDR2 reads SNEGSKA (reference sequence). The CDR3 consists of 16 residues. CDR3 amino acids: CSARDRLFSGANVLTF.

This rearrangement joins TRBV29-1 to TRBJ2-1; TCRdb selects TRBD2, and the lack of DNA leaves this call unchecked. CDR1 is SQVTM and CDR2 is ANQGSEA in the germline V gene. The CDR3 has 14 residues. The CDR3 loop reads CSSDPGGSYNEQFF.

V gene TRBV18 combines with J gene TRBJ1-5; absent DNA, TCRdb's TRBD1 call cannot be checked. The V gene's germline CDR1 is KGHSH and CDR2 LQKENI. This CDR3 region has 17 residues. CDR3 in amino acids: CASSQTREGASNQPQHF.

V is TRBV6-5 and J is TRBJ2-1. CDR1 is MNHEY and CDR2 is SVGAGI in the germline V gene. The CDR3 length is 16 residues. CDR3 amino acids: CASSYSFRSIYNEQFF.

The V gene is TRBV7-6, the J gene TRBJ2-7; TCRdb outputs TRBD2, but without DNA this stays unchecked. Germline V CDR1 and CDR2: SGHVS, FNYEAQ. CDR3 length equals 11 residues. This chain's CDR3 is CASSAGVEQYF.

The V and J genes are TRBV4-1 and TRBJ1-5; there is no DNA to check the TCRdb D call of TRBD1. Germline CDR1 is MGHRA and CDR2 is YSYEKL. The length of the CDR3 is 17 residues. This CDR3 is CASSQEGAAWGNQPQHF.

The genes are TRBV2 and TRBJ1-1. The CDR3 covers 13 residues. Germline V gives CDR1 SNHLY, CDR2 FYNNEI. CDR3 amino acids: CASSVRGNTEAFF.

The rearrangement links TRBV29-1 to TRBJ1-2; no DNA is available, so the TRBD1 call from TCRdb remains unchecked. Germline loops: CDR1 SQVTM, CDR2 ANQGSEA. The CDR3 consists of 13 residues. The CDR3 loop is CSAGQGANYGYTF.

CDR3 region: CATTSNQPQHF. This chain uses TRBV24-1 with TRBJ1-5. Germline V lookup: CDR1 KGHDR, CDR2 SFDVKD. This CDR3 contains 11 residues.

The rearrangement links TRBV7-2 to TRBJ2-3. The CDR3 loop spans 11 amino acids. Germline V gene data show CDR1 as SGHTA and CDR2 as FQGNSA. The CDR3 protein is CASSLSDTQYF.

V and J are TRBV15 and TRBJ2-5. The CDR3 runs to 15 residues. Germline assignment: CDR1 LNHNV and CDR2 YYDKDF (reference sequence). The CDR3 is CATSRDPVAQETQYF.

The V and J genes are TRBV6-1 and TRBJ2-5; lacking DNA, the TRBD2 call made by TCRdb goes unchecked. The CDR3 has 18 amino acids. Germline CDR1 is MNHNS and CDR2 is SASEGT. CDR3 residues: CASSPQGLAGGRSETQYF.

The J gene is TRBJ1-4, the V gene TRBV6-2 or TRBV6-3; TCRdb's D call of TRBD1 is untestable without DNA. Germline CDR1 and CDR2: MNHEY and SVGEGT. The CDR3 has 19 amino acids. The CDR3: CASSYPLAPGRSSDEKLFF.

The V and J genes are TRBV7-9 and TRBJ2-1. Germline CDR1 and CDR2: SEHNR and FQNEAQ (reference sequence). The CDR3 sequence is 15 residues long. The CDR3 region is CASSHSGGVYNEQFF.

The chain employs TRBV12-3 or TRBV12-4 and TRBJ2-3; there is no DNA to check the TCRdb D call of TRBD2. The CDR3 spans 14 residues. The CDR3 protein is CASRRAGEIDTQYF.

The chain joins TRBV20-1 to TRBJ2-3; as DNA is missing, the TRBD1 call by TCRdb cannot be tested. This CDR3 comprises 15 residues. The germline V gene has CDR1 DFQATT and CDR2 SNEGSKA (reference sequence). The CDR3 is CSADSGTGVTDTQYF.

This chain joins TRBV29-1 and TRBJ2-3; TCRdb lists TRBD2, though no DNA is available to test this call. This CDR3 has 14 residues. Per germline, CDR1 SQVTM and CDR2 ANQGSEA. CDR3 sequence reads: CSVGTSALPDTQYF.